These 16 T cell receptor beta chains were all obtained from the same sample, sequenced in a study of a mutant IDH1 vaccine in newly diagnosed glioma. The time point is: week 47, end of study. Doses consisted of 300 ug of mutant IDH1 20-mer peptide each, paired with topical imiquimod. This table comes from immunoSEQ multiplex PCR, and its TCRdb copy is limited to in-frame clones, with some not included. The table lists roughly 46,000 clones, about 81% of them singletons, with 4.3% in the top ten. What these receptors recognize is not known. The sequences come from PBMCs, collected from a glioma patient whose treatment included an IDH1 peptide vaccine. The receptors derive from a woman aged 30 to 39 with glioma. Some clones in this sample may be carry-over from other donors' samples.

The V call is TRBV27, the J call TRBJ2-3; D remains unclear. The CDR3 spans 12 residues. Trimming took off 6 bases at V and 8 bases at J, with 12 bases between the two ends. Germline-derived CDR1 and CDR2 are MNHEY and SMNVEV (reference sequence). The chain's CDR3 is CASSLSPGTQYF. CDR3 sequence (DNA): TGTGCCAGCAGCCTTTCCCCCGGTACGCAGTATTTT.

The rearrangement joins TRBV30 to TRBJ2-5, with TRBD1 matching over 10 bases. The V gene's germline CDR1 is GTSNPN and CDR2 SVGIG (reference sequence). Trimming took 3 bases from V and 1 from J; bases not matched to a gene: 5. The CDR3 is 15 amino acids. CDR3 region: CAWRLGQGLQETQYF. CDR3 nucleotide sequence: TGTGCCTGGAGGCTGGGACAGGGGCTCCAAGAGACCCAGTACTTC.

V gene TRBV14 combines with J gene TRBJ2-6; D remains ambiguous. The germline CDR1 and CDR2 sequences are SGHDN and FVKESK. The V gene lost 3 bases and the J gene lost 0 bases, with 6 bases spanning the gap. The CDR3 runs 15 residues. This chain's CDR3 is CASSHYISGANVLTF. CDR3 nucleotides: TGTGCCAGCAGCCATTACATCTCTGGGGCCAACGTCCTGACTTTC.

J is TRBJ1-4 and V is TRBV28; 9 bases fit TRBD1. V dropped 6 bases and J dropped 7; count of bases not matched to a gene: 6. This CDR3 comprises 14 residues. Germline V gene data show CDR1 as MDHEN and CDR2 as SYDVKM. The CDR3 spells CASRNRGLGEKLFF. For the CDR3, the DNA is TGTGCCAGCAGAAACAGGGGGCTGGGTGAAAAACTGTTTTTT.

Here the CDR3 reads CASSLGGTAFSGDTQYF. CDR3 nucleotides: TGTGCCAGCAGCTTGGGGGGGACCGCGTTTTCAGGAGATACGCAGTATTTT. The J gene is TRBJ2-3, the V gene TRBV13, with TRBD2 matching 7 bases. The V gene end was trimmed by 3 bases and the J gene end by 5 bases; junction bases not matched to a gene: 14. The CDR3 length is 17 residues. Germline CDR1 and CDR2: PRHDT and FYEKMQ (reference sequence).

The chain has TRBV30 and TRBJ1-2; 7 bases line up with TRBD1. The CDR3 covers 15 residues. From germline, CDR1 is GTSNPN and CDR2 SVGIG (reference sequence). The trim removed 3 bases at V and 4 bases at J, leaving 11 bases unmatched. CDR3 in amino acids: CAWSARDRFFYGYTF. Written as DNA, the CDR3 is TGTGCCTGGAGCGCACGGGACAGATTTTTCTATGGCTACACCTTC.

The rearrangement links TRBV14 to TRBJ2-7; no clear D. The length of the CDR3 is 11 residues. CDR1 is SGHDN, CDR2 FVKESK, per germline. Trimming removed 3 bases from V and 0 bases from J, with 0 bases in between. In DNA form, the CDR3 reads TGTGCCAGCAGCCACTCCTACGAGCAGTACTTC. Amino acids: CASSHSYEQYF.

V usage is TRBV9 and J usage is TRBJ1-3, with a weak D call TRBD1 (6 bases). The CDR3 runs to 16 residues. Germline V gene sequence: CDR1 SGDLS, CDR2 YYNGEE. Trimming took 0 bases from V and 4 from J, leaving 14 bases between them. For the CDR3, the DNA is TGTGCCAGCAGCGTAGGAAGGGCAGGGACAGGAAACACCATATATTTT. Its protein product is CASSVGRAGTGNTIYF.

The rearrangement uses TRBV7-8 and TRBJ2-1; 9 nucleotides line up with TRBD2. This CDR3 spans 20 amino acids. CDR1 and CDR2 (germline): SGHVS, FQNEAQ. V was pared by 5 bases and J by 0 bases, with 17 bases of the junction left unmatched. In DNA, the CDR3 is TGTGCCAGCAGCCTCAGGGGTGGGGCGGGAGGGCCGAGCTCCTACAATGAGCAGTTCTTC. Translating it yields CASSLRGGAGGPSSYNEQFF.

This CDR3 reads CASSLKGTNTEAFF. The CDR3 nucleotides read TGTGCCAGCAGCTTAAAGGGGACAAACACTGAAGCTTTCTTT. The V and J genes are TRBV7-3 and TRBJ1-1; D is possibly TRBD1 (6 bases). The germline V gene encodes CDR1 SGHTA and CDR2 FQGTGA. The CDR3 length is 14 residues. V dropped 1 base and J dropped 2 bases, with 8 bases sitting between them. The full variable domain, completed using reference TRBV7-3 and TRBJ1-1, is GAGVSQTPSNKVTEKGKYVELRCDPISGHTALYWYRQSLGQGPEFLIYFQGTGAADDSGLPNDRFFAVRPEGSVSTLKIQRTERGDSAVYLCASSLKGTNTEAFFGQGTRLTVV.

This clone was detected only once. V and J are TRBV15 and TRBJ1-2; TRBD1 is a possible D gene (6 bases). V was pared by 0 bases and J by 7 bases, with 18 bases between. This CDR3 comprises 16 residues. Germline V gene data show CDR1 as LNHNV and CDR2 as YYDKDF (reference sequence). CDR3 sequence: CATSRDRRGVASGYTF. The DNA for the CDR3 is TGTGCCACCAGCAGAGATAGGAGGGGGGTTGCGAGTGGCTACACCTTC.

The chain joins TRBV6-6 to TRBJ1-5; D is uncertain. V was pared by 2 bases and J by 0 bases, with 8 bases between. Germline V gives CDR1 MNHNY, CDR2 SVGAGI (reference sequence). CDR3 size: 15 residues. The CDR3 DNA sequence: TGTGCCAGCAGTTACAGGGATTATAGCAATCAGCCCCAGCATTTT. Its translation: CASSYRDYSNQPQHF.

This chain uses TRBV27 with TRBJ2-7; 7 bases line up with TRBD1. The V and J ends lost 2 bases and 0 bases, in that order; junction bases with no gene match: 10. CDR3 length equals 17 residues. Germline V gene lookup returns CDR1 MNHEY and CDR2 SMNVEV (reference sequence). The CDR3 loop reads CASSLRRHRGSSYEQYF. The DNA of the CDR3 is TGTGCCAGCAGTTTACGCCGTCACAGGGGAAGCTCCTACGAGCAGTACTTC.

The CDR3 loop reads CASSLIGKQFF. The CDR3 DNA follows: TGTGCCAGCAGCTTGATCGGGAAGCAGTTCTTC. J is TRBJ2-1 and V is TRBV5-4; possibly TRBD2 for D (5 bases). Deletions cut 1 base from V and 11 bases from J, with 7 bases between. Germline V gene sequence: CDR1 SGHNT, CDR2 YYREEE (reference sequence). This CDR3 has 11 residues.

This clone has only one observation. V usage is TRBV11-2 and J usage is TRBJ1-1, with a possible D match to TRBD1 (6 bases). V was pared by 4 bases and J by 0 bases, with 12 bases between. The CDR3 is made up of 15 amino acids. The germline gives CDR1 SGHAT, CDR2 FQNNGV. The CDR3 here is CASSSQQGVNTEAFF. The CDR3 DNA reads TGTGCCAGCAGCTCTCAACAGGGAGTGAACACTGAAGCTTTCTTT.

This rearrangement joins TRBV18 to TRBJ1-2; no clear D gene. Germline V gives CDR1 KGHSH, CDR2 LQKENI. The V gene lost 2 bases and the J gene lost 6 bases, with 10 bases spanning the gap. This CDR3 has 13 amino acids. The CDR3 sequence is CASSPGGWDGYTF. The CDR3, as DNA: TGTGCCAGCTCACCAGGAGGGTGGGATGGCTACACCTTC.